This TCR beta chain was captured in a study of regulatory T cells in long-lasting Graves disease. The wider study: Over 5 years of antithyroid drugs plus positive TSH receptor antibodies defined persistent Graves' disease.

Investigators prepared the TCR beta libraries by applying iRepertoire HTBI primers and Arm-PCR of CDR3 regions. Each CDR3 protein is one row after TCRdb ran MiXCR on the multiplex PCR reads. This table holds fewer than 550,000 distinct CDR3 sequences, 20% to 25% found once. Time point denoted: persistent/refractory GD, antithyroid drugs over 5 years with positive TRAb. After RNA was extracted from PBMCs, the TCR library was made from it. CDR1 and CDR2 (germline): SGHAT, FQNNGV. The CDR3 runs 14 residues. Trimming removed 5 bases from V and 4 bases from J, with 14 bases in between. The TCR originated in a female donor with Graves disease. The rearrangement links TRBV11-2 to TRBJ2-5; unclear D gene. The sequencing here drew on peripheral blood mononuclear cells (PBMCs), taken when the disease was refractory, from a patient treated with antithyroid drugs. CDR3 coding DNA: TGTGCCAGCAGCCAAGGTTGGGTACGAGAGACCCAGTACTTC. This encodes CASSQGWVRETQYF.